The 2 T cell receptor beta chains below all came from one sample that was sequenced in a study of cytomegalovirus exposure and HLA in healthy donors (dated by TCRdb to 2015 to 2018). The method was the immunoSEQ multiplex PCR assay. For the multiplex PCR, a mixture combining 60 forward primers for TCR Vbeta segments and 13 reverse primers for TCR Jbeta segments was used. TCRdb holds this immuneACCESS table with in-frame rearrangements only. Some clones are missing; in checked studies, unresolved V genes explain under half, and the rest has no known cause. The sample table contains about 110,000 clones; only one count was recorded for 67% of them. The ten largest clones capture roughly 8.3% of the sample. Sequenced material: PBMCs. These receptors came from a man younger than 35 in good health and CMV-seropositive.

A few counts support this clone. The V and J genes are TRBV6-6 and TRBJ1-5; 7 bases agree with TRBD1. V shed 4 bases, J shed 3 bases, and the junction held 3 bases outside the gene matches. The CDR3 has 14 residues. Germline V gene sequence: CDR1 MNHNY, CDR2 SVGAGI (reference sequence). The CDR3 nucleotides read TGTGCCAGCAGTTCGGGACAGCCCAATCAGCCCCAGCATTTT. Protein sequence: CASSSGQPNQPQHF.

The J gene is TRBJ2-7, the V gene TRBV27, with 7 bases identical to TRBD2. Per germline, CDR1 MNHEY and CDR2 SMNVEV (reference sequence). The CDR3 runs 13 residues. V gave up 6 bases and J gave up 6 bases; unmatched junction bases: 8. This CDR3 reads CASSPVWGGEQYF. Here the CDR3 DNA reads TGTGCCAGCAGCCCCGTTTGGGGGGGCGAGCAGTACTTC.